This TCR beta chain was recovered during a study of blood T cell repertoires in COVID-19. Study summary: Samples taken during acute and convalescent COVID-19 were collected in the United States, Italy and Spain. In each case, the material was cDNA or gDNA derived from T cells, B-cell-depleted T cells, or PBMCs.

Source study methods: Researchers report that nucleated cell counts were estimated from reference gene primer amplification. Measured with immunoSEQ multiplex PCR; TCRdb has only the in-frame clones, and not every one. For V, J and clone size, that table is used; D and trimming come from the DNA. The sample contains 100,000 or so clones, 84% of which appear only once. CDR1 and CDR2 from the germline V gene are SGHRS and YFSETQ. V was pared by 4 bases and J by 2 bases, with 9 bases of the junction left unmatched. The CDR3 has 15 amino acids. V gene TRBV5-1 combines with J gene TRBJ2-7; 7 bases agree with TRBD1. The source is a man in his 70s with active or convalescent COVID-19. The sample was peripheral blood. CDR3 sequence (DNA): TGCGCCAGCAGCCGGTCAGGACAGGTGGCCTACGAGCAGTACTTC. Amino acid sequence: CASSRSGQVAYEQYF. The full variable domain, with the rest looked up from reference TRBV5-1 and TRBJ2-7, is KAGVTQTPRYLIKTRGQQVTLSCSPISGHRSVSWYQQTPGQGLQFLFEYFSETQRNKGNFPGRFSGRQFSNSRSEMNVSTLELGDSALYLCASSRSGQVAYEQYFGPGTRLTVT.